These 4 T cell receptor beta chains came from one sample sequenced in a study of CD8 T cells in ankylosing spondylitis. Study-wide findings and caveats: For ankylosing spondylitis blood, a TCR beta motif of several highly homologous variants appeared characteristic.

What these receptors recognize is not known. TCRdb processed the 5' RACE reads anew with MiXCR; each CDR3 protein has one entry. The sample includes approximately 540,000 distinct CDR3 sequences, roughly 13% of them seen just once. Material for sequencing was blood, either unsorted or a sorted T cell fraction (not recorded which). Receptor source: a male donor with ankylosing spondylitis.

This chain uses TRBV5-1 with TRBJ1-4; unclear D gene. The CDR3 is 15 residues long. Trimming stripped 0 bases from V and 6 bases from J, with 12 bases between. The germline V gene encodes CDR1 SGHRS and CDR2 YFSETQ. CDR3 in amino acids: CASSLGGKSYEKLFF. CDR3 coding DNA: TGCGCCAGCAGCTTGGGTGGAAAGTCGTATGAAAAACTGTTTTTT.

This chain connects TRBV6-5 to TRBJ2-3; 9 bases agree with TRBD2. This CDR3 has 18 amino acids. Germline CDR1 MNHEY, CDR2 SVGAGI. Losses at the gene ends were 2 bases for V and 0 bases for J; bases not matched to a gene: 9. This CDR3 is CASSYQARAGGSTDTQYF. In nucleotides, the CDR3 is TGTGCCAGCAGTTACCAAGCCCGAGCGGGAGGTAGCACAGATACGCAGTATTTT.

The chain is built from TRBV5-6 and TRBJ1-1, with D perhaps matching TRBD1 (6 bases). This CDR3 is 13 amino acids long. Germline-derived CDR1 and CDR2 are SGHDT and YYEEEE. The V and J ends lost 1 base and 11 bases respectively, with 15 bases between them. CDR3 coding DNA: TGTGCCAGCAGCTTGTTGGGGGCGACGTGGGCTTTCTTT. Translating gives CASSLLGATWAFF. Full variable domain (outside the CDR3, taken from reference TRBV5-6 and TRBJ1-1): DAGVTQSPTHLIKTRGQQVTLRCSPKSGHDTVSWYQQALGQGPQFIFQYYEEEERQRGNFPDRFSGHQFPNYSSELNVNALLLGDSALYLCASSLLGATWAFFGQGTRLTVV.

V usage is TRBV5-5 and J usage is TRBJ1-1, with TRBD1 matching 9 bases. The CDR3 is made up of 17 amino acids. The ends lost 3 bases at V and 6 bases at J; junction bases unmatched: 15. Per the germline V gene, CDR1 is SGHKS and CDR2 is YYEKEE (reference sequence). The CDR3 DNA follows: TGTGCCAGCAGCTCATATCCGGGACAGGGAGCTCCCGCTGAAGCTTTCTTT. Its protein is CASSSYPGQGAPAEAFF.